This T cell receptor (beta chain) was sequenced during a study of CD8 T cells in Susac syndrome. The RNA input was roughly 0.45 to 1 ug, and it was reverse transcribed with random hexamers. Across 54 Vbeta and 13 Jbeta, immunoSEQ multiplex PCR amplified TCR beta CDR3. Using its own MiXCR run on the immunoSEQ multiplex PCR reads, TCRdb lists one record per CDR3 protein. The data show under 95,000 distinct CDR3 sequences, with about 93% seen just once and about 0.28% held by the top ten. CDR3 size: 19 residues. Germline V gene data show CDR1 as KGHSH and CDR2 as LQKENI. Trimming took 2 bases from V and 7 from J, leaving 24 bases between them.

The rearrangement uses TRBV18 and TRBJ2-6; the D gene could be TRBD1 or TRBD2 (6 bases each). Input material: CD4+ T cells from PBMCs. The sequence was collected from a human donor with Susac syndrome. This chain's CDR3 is CASSPVISLGGKGANVLTF. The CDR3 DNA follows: TGTGCCAGCTCACCAGTTATATCGTTGGGGGGCAAAGGAGCCAACGTCCTGACTTTC. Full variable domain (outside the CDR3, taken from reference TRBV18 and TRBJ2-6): NAGVMQNPRHLVRRRGQEARLRCSPMKGHSHVYWYRQLPEEGLKFMVYLQKENIIDESGMPKERFSAEFPKEGPSILRIQQVVRGDSAAYFCASSPVISLGGKGANVLTFGAGSRLTVL.